These T cell receptor beta chains were read from a single sample in a study of T cells in tumors after PD-1 blockade. The repertoire was sequenced with immunoSEQ multiplex PCR; TCRdb's copy has only in-frame clones and lacks some. The table shows about 20,000 clones, with roughly 78% occurring only once. The sample in question was PBMCs, obtained before anti-PD-1 treatment. These receptors came from a human donor with basal cell carcinoma. Each CDR3 is given with its conserved first and last residue. The D gene is left open where the match is weak. Rows may omit the clone size; those that give it use once, few, many or a size class.

TRBJ2-7,TRBD2,few,TRBV28,CASLRPGGFSYEQYF,TGTGCCAGCCTTCGACCGGGAGGTTTCTCCTACGAGCAGTACTTC
TRBJ2-2,-,-,TRBV7-9,CASSLLQDGELFF,TGTGCCAGCAGCTTACTACAGGACGGGGAGCTGTTTTTT
TRBJ2-2,-,-,TRBV6-2/TRBV6-3,CASSWRLTGIANTGELFF,TGTGCCAGCAGTTGGCGGCTAACAGGGATCGCGAACACCGGGGAGCTGTTTTTT
TRBJ2-5,-,-,TRBV6-5,CASRGGGQETQYF,TGTGCCAGCAGAGGAGGGGGACAAGAGACCCAGTACTTC
TRBJ1-5,-,-,TRBV28,CASSLVYRPQHF,TGTGCCAGCAGTTTAGTCTATCGGCCCCAGCATTTT
TRBJ2-4,-,-,TRBV19,CASSIDQSAKNIQYF,TGTGCCAGTAGTATAGATCAGAGTGCCAAAAACATTCAGTACTTC
TRBJ2-3,-,-,TRBV5-1,CASTSGGGRWTDTQYF,TGCGCCAGCACCTCGGGGGGCGGCCGCTGGACAGATACGCAGTATTTT
TRBJ2-5,TRBD1,-,TRBV2,CASRGDRALRETQYF,TGTGCCAGCAGGGGGGACAGGGCTTTGAGGGAGACCCAGTACTTC
TRBJ1-3,-,-,TRBV19,CASSGVFGNTIYF,TGTGCCAGTAGCGGGGTATTTGGAAACACCATATATTTT
TRBJ2-6,-,-,TRBV27,CASSLRGSGANVLTF,TGTGCCAGCAGTCTGCGGGGCTCTGGGGCCAACGTCCTGACTTTC
TRBJ2-5,-,-,TRBV5-6,CASSPGWTPQETQYF,TGTGCCAGCAGTCCCGGGTGGACCCCCCAAGAGACCCAGTACTTC
TRBJ2-3,TRBD2,-,TRBV7-3,CASSYTPPGSSGSTDTQYF,TGTGCCAGCAGCTACACTCCGCCGGGCTCTAGCGGAAGCACAGATACGCAGTATTTT
TRBJ2-5,-,-,TRBV6-5,CASSMTGGRETQYF,TGTGCCAGCAGTATGACTGGGGGGAGGGAGACCCAGTACTTC
TRBJ2-7,TRBD1,-,TRBV6-5,CASSSDRALEQYF,TGTGCCAGCAGTTCAGACAGGGCCCTTGAGCAGTACTTC
TRBJ2-5,-,-,TRBV6-2/TRBV6-3,CASSYLRGQETQYF,TGTGCCAGCAGTTACTTGCGGGGACAAGAGACCCAGTACTTC
TRBJ2-7,-,once,TRBV9,CASSVGKDYEQYF,TGTGCCAGCAGCGTAGGTAAGGACTACGAGCAGTACTTC
TRBJ2-1,-,medium-sized,TRBV2,CASCDGGAGVGSSYNEQFF,TGTGCCAGCTGTGATGGGGGGGCGGGGGTGGGGAGCTCCTACAATGAGCAGTTCTTC
TRBJ1-1,-,-,TRBV9,CASSVVRGTEAFF,TGTGCCAGCAGCGTAGTAAGGGGAACTGAAGCTTTCTTT
TRBJ2-3,-,-,TRBV5-5,CASSGGTITDTQYF,TGTGCCAGCAGCGGAGGGACCATCACAGATACGCAGTATTTT
TRBJ2-7,-,-,TRBV3-1/TRBV3-2,CASSQGGDWDYEQYF,TGTGCCAGCAGCCAAGGAGGAGACTGGGATTACGAGCAGTACTTC
TRBJ2-1,-,-,TRBV30,CAWRGYDEQFF,TGTGCCTGGAGAGGGTACGATGAGCAGTTCTTC
TRBJ1-2,-,-,TRBV5-6,CASSLEVRVDYGYTF,TGTGCCAGCAGCTTGGAGGTCAGGGTAGACTATGGCTACACCTTC
TRBJ1-5,-,-,TRBV6-1,CASSEEGDQPQHF,TGTGCCAGCAGTGAGGAGGGAGACCAGCCCCAGCATTTT
TRBJ1-2,TRBD1,-,TRBV5-5,CASSEQGASYYGYTF,TGTGCCAGCAGCGAACAGGGGGCGTCTTACTATGGCTACACCTTC